This T cell receptor (beta chain) is drawn from a study of OX40 agonist ivuxolimab in advanced cancers. Turning to the study itself: All patients had ivuxolimab intravenously every 2 weeks at 0.01 to 10 mg/kg. Patients achieving partial responses numbered three: one hepatocellular carcinoma case and two cutaneous melanoma cases. Dose-escalation patients suffered from hepatocellular carcinoma, melanoma, renal cell or head and neck cancer.

The V segment lost 0 bases and the J segment 9 bases; nucleotides outside the gene matches: 10. Germline CDR1 is SGHDT and CDR2 is YYEEEE. The CDR3 length is 17 residues. Only in-frame clones appear in the TCRdb table, and some are missing; sequencing was by immunoSEQ multiplex PCR. The sample has around 92,000 clones; 94% are singletons. The chain has TRBV5-6 and TRBJ2-1; 12 bases line up with TRBD2. This sequence was found in an adult with an advanced solid tumor such as melanoma, head and neck, liver or kidney cancer. The sequences come from CD4+ or CD8+ T cells sorted from blood, collected in a trial of the OX40 agonist ivuxolimab. The CDR3 is CASSLAPASGRASEQFF. In nucleotides, the CDR3 is TGTGCCAGCAGCTTGGCCCCGGCTAGCGGGAGGGCCAGTGAGCAGTTCTTC.